A selection of T cell receptor beta chains follows, all from one sample in a study of blood T cell repertoires in COVID-19. Only in-frame clones appear in the TCRdb table, and some are missing; sequencing was by immunoSEQ multiplex PCR. The repertoire consists of around 70,000 clones, with roughly 78% occurring once and the leading ten covering about 9.8%. Sequencing was carried out using peripheral blood. The receptors shown here come from a human donor in a cohort sampled during active COVID-19. Both conserved end residues are part of each CDR3. D genes are given only for firm matches. Only part of the rows carry a size: once, few, many, or a class if the clone is expanded.

TRBV6-6	TRBJ2-3	-	14	-	TGTGCCAGCAGTTTGGCTAGCACTACAGATACGCAGTATTTT	CASSLASTTDTQYF
TRBV6-1	TRBJ2-7	TRBD1	17	-	TGTGCCAGCAGTGTATACCTGAGTGGGACAGGAGCCTACGAGCAGTACTTC	CASSVYLSGTGAYEQYF
TRBV5-1	TRBJ2-5	TRBD2	15	-	TGCGCCAGCAGCTTGGGCAGCGGGAGTCAAGAGACCCAGTACTTC	CASSLGSGSQETQYF
TRBV5-1	TRBJ2-5	-	14	-	TGCGCCAGCAGCCCGACTCAGTACCAAGAGACCCAGTACTTC	CASSPTQYQETQYF
TRBV19	TRBJ2-7	-	15	-	TGTGCCAGTAGTAGAACTGGAGGCAGGACCTACGAGCAGTACTTC	CASSRTGGRTYEQYF
TRBV24-1	TRBJ1-2	-	11	few	TGTGCCACCAGTGACCTGACAGGCTACACCTTC	CATSDLTGYTF
TRBV28	TRBJ2-7	TRBD1	17	-	TGTGCCAGCATCCCCGGGACAGGGAACTTGGCCTTAGGCGAGCAGTACTTC	CASIPGTGNLALGEQYF
TRBV30	TRBJ2-7	-	13	-	TGTGCCTGGGGTGCTGTGCTTGGCTCCGAGCAGTACTTC	CAWGAVLGSEQYF
TRBV11-2	TRBJ2-1	TRBD2	15	-	TGTGCCAGCAGCTTAGGGACTAGCGGGACAAATGAGCAGTTCTTC	CASSLGTSGTNEQFF
TRBV30	TRBJ2-7	-	13	-	TGTGCCTGGAAGCAGCGGGTGAGAGGCGAGCAGTACTTC	CAWKQRVRGEQYF
TRBV11-2	TRBJ2-2	-	15	-	TGTGCCAGCAGCTTAGCGGGAGACCCTCCCGGGGAGCTGTTTTTT	CASSLAGDPPGELFF
TRBV11-2	TRBJ1-1	-	14	-	TGTGCCAGCAGCTTAGCGGGGTCGAACACTGAAGCTTTCTTT	CASSLAGSNTEAFF
TRBV27	TRBJ1-5	TRBD1	17	medium-sized	TGTGCCAGCAGTTCCAACCAGGGGGCTAGGCGCAATCAGCCCCAGCATTTT	CASSSNQGARRNQPQHF
TRBV15	TRBJ2-7	TRBD1	14	few	TGTGCCACCAGCAGGACAGGGTCCTGGTACGAGCAGTACTTC	CATSRTGSWYEQYF
TRBV18	TRBJ1-3	-	15	-	TGTGCCAGCTCACCGGCGGGGGCCGGCGGAAACACCATATATTTT	CASSPAGAGGNTIYF
TRBV4-3	TRBJ1-2	TRBD1	16	-	TGCGCCAGCAGCCACGGTGCCGGGACAGCTAACTATGGCTACACCTTC	CASSHGAGTANYGYTF
TRBV12-2	TRBJ2-1	-	17	medium-sized	TGTGCAAGTCGCTTAAGTAGCGGGATTGAGGGGTCCAATGAGCAGTTCTTC	CASRLSSGIEGSNEQFF
TRBV15	TRBJ1-1	-	14	-	TGTGCCACCAGCAGAGAACAACACAACACTGAAGCTTTCTTT	CATSREQHNTEAFF
TRBV6-5	TRBJ2-2	-	14	-	TGTGCCAGCAGGAGTAGCGTGAACACCGGGGAGCTGTTTTTT	CASRSSVNTGELFF
TRBV6-1	TRBJ1-2	-	13	-	TGTGCCAGCAGTGAATTGGCAGCGTATGGCTACACCTTC	CASSELAAYGYTF
TRBV30	TRBJ2-5	TRBD2	13	-	TGTGCCTGGAGCTTAGGACTAGGAGAGACCCAGTACTTC	CAWSLGLGETQYF
TRBV28	TRBJ1-2	TRBD1	15	-	TGTGCCAGCAGTCGTTCCGGGACAGCAAACTATGGCTACACCTTC	CASSRSGTANYGYTF
TRBV19	TRBJ2-5	TRBD1	14	-	TGTGCCAGTAGTATAGCGACAGGGGGAGAGACCCAGTACTTC	CASSIATGGETQYF
TRBV19	TRBJ2-7	TRBD2	17	-	TGTGCCAGTAGAAGGACTAGCGGGGGTACCCCGCCCTACGAGCAGTACTTC	CASRRTSGGTPPYEQYF
TRBV6-5	TRBJ2-7	-	13	-	TGTGCCAGCCTGGGGAGTGGGAGTCGCGAGCAGTACTTC	CASLGSGSREQYF
TRBV7-9	TRBJ2-5	TRBD2	16	-	TGTGCCAGCAGCTTAGGGACTAGCGGGACCAAAGAGACCCAGTACTTC	CASSLGTSGTKETQYF
TRBV6-2/TRBV6-3	TRBJ2-3	TRBD2	17	-	TGTGCCAGCAGTACCTCCGGGACTAGCGGGGGAAAAGATACGCAGTATTTT	CASSTSGTSGGKDTQYF
TRBV5-4	TRBJ2-7	TRBD1	15	-	TGTGCCAGCAGCTACGGGACAGGAATCTCCTACGAGCAGTACTTC	CASSYGTGISYEQYF
TRBV29-1	TRBJ1-1	-	13	-	TGCAGCGTTGAGGTCGGGGATGGCACTGAAGCTTTCTTT	CSVEVGDGTEAFF
TRBV10-3	TRBJ2-3	TRBD2	16	-	TGTGCCATCAGTGAGGATTTCGGGAGGGCCACAGATACGCAGTATTTT	CAISEDFGRATDTQYF
TRBV28	TRBJ2-7	-	11	-	TGTGCCAGCAGTCCAGGCTACGAGCAGTACTTC	CASSPGYEQYF
TRBV5-1	TRBJ1-6	-	14	-	TGCGCCAGCAGCTTGGAGGCGGAGAATTCACCCCTCCACTTT	CASSLEAENSPLHF
TRBV6-5	TRBJ1-1	-	14	-	TGTGCCAGCAGTTACGGGGGGGTGAACACTGAAGCTTTCTTT	CASSYGGVNTEAFF
TRBV11-2	TRBJ2-6	TRBD1	17	-	TGTGCCAGCAGCTCGGGACAGCTGATCTCTGGGGCCAACGTCCTGACTTTC	CASSSGQLISGANVLTF
TRBV11-2	TRBJ2-7	TRBD1	18	-	TGTGCCAGCAGCTCTACTAGGGGGCGGGACAGGGGGCTCTACGAGCAGTACTTC	CASSSTRGRDRGLYEQYF
TRBV4-2	TRBJ2-5	TRBD1	15	few	TGTGCCAGCAGCCAAGCCACAGGGGGCTTGGAGACCCAGTACTTC	CASSQATGGLETQYF
TRBV11-3	TRBJ2-7	TRBD2	14	many	TGTGCCAGCAGCCCCGGACTGGCGGGAGACGAGCAGTACTTC	CASSPGLAGDEQYF
TRBV4-3	TRBJ1-6	TRBD1	16	-	TGCGCCAGCAGCCAAGGTCTGGGCAGGGGGGAATCACCCCTCCACTTT	CASSQGLGRGESPLHF
TRBV27	TRBJ2-1	TRBD1	15	-	TGTGCCAGCAGTTTACGCGGGACAGGGTTCGATGAGCAGTTCTTC	CASSLRGTGFDEQFF
TRBV2	TRBJ1-6	-	13	-	TGTGCCACCACAGGACCGTGGGGTTCACCCCTCCACTTT	CATTGPWGSPLHF
TRBV15	TRBJ2-3	-	14	-	TGTGCCACCAGCCCCGGTGGAGCGTCAGATACGCAGTATTTT	CATSPGGASDTQYF
TRBV7-2	TRBJ2-6	-	15	-	TGTGCCAGCAGCTTAGCGGGGCCAGGGGCCAACGTCCTGACTTTC	CASSLAGPGANVLTF
TRBV28	TRBJ2-7	-	14	-	TGTGCCAGCAGTTTACGGCAGGTTTCCTACGAGCAGTACTTC	CASSLRQVSYEQYF
TRBV7-9	TRBJ1-5	TRBD1	16	-	TGTGCCAGCAGCTTAGACCGGGGACAGGGGGCCCAGCCCCAGCATTTT	CASSLDRGQGAQPQHF
TRBV11-2	TRBJ1-1	TRBD1	14	few	TGTGCCAGCAGCTTAAACACAGGACAGGGTTCAGCTTTCTTT	CASSLNTGQGSAFF
TRBV4-1	TRBJ2-7	TRBD1	17	-	TGCGCCAGCAGCCAAGATCTTCGGAGGACAGGGACCTACGAGCAGTACTTC	CASSQDLRRTGTYEQYF
TRBV29-1	TRBJ2-2	TRBD1	17	-	TGCAGCGTTGAAGATTTGGGGACAGGTAGCAACACCGGGGAGCTGTTTTTT	CSVEDLGTGSNTGELFF
TRBV19	TRBJ2-1	-	14	-	TGTGCCAGTACTAGCGCCGGAGGCTACAATGAGCAGTTCTTC	CASTSAGGYNEQFF
TRBV7-2	TRBJ2-7	-	12	-	TGTGCCAGCAGACGAGGGGGTTACGAGCAGTACTTC	CASRRGGYEQYF
TRBV5-4	TRBJ2-1	-	14	-	TGTGCCAGCCACAGCTCCTCCGCCTTCGATGAGCAGTTCTTC	CASHSSSAFDEQFF
TRBV7-2	TRBJ1-2	TRBD1	14	-	TGTGCCAGCAAACTCGGGGACAGGCTTGACGGCTACACCTTC	CASKLGDRLDGYTF
TRBV28	TRBJ2-7	-	12	-	TGTGCCAGCAGTTTATCGGTCGGGGAGCAGTACTTC	CASSLSVGEQYF
TRBV5-4	TRBJ2-3	-	14	-	TGTGCCAGCAGCATAAGTCTAGCGAGAGATACGCAGTATTTT	CASSISLARDTQYF
TRBV5-5	TRBJ2-1	-	16	-	TGTGCCAGCAGCCCACTCTCGGGCGGGTACTACAATGAGCAGTTCTTC	CASSPLSGGYYNEQFF
TRBV29-1	TRBJ2-3	-	16	-	TGCAGCGTTGAGAAGGGGTCCGGAACTAGCACAGATACGCAGTATTTT	CSVEKGSGTSTDTQYF
TRBV18	TRBJ2-7	-	14	-	TGTGCCAGCTCACCACCGTCCCTCCCCTACGAGCAGTACTTC	CASSPPSLPYEQYF
TRBV5-1	TRBJ2-3	TRBD2	16	-	TGCGCCAGCAGCCCGTGGACTAGCGGGGAAACAGATACGCAGTATTTT	CASSPWTSGETDTQYF
TRBV9	TRBJ2-3	-	14	-	TGTGCCAGCAGCGTTGACTCTAGCACAGATACGCAGTATTTT	CASSVDSSTDTQYF